This T cell receptor beta chain appears in the sequencing data of a study of chemoradiotherapy in HPV16-positive cancers. Generated by immunoSEQ multiplex PCR, the TCRdb table keeps only in-frame clones and is missing some. The sample yields 29,000 or so clones, nearly 95% seen once. Trimming took off 3 bases at V and 1 base at J, with 6 bases between the two ends. There are 13 residues in the CDR3. Germline V gene lookup returns CDR1 SGHTA and CDR2 FQGNSA. The chain is built from TRBV7-2 and TRBJ1-1; D may be TRBD1 (6 bases). This TCR was recovered from a human donor with HPV-associated anogenital cancer. Sequenced material: blood, taken from a patient who underwent chemoradiotherapy. CDR3 bases: TGTGCCAGCAGCTTGGGACAGAACACTGAAGCTTTCTTT. It is translated as CASSLGQNTEAFF. The full variable domain, completed using reference TRBV7-2 and TRBJ1-1, is GAGVSQSPSNKVTEKGKDVELRCDPISGHTALYWYRQSLGQGLEFLIYFQGNSAPDKSGLPSDRFSAERTGGSVSTLTIQRTQQEDSAVYLCASSLGQNTEAFFGQGTRLTVV.